The clone carrying this T cell receptor (beta chain) was observed a few times. No antigen is known for it. These data belong to a study of T cell responses to AZD1222 COVID-19 vaccine. Study conclusions and caveats: In the spike-specific TCR repertoire, nearly half reportedly target unmutated variant regions. Most donors were white British and more were female, and clonal diversity was possibly underestimated.

Method: immunoSEQ multiplex PCR; TCRdb's copy keeps in-frame clones and lacks some. The sample records around 58,000 clones, about 80% being singletons. Trimming took off 0 bases at V and 2 bases at J, with 10 bases between the two ends. Per germline, CDR1 SGHAT and CDR2 FQNNGV. This CDR3 region has 15 residues. Sequenced here: peripheral blood, sampled on day 0 of AZD1222 vaccination. The chain employs TRBV11-2 and TRBJ1-2; D is undetermined. The TCR originated in an adult in good health. In DNA form, the CDR3 reads TGTGCCAGCAGCTTAGAGCGGAGAGGGAACTATGGCTACACCTTC. Its protein is CASSLERRGNYGYTF.